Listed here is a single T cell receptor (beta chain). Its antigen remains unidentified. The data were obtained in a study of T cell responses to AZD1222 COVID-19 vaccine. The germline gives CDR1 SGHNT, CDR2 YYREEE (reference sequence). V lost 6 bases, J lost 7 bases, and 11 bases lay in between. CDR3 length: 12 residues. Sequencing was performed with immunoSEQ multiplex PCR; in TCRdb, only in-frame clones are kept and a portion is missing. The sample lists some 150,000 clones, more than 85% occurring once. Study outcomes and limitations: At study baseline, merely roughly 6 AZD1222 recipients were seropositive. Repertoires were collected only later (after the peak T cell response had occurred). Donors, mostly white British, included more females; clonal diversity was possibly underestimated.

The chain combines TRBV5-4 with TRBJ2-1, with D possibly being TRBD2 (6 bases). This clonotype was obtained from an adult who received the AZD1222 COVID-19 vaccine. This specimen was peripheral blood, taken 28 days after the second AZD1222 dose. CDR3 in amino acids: CASTSAGNEQFF. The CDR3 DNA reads TGTGCCAGCACCTCAGCGGGTAATGAGCAGTTCTTC.